The source of this TCR beta chain is a study of blood T cell repertoires in COVID-19. Study-level information: Researchers got acute and convalescent COVID-19 samples from the United States, Italy and Spain. The cDNA or gDNA used as material had been derived from T cells, B-cell-depleted T cells, or PBMCs.

As originally analysed: It was from reference gene primer amplification that nucleated cell counts were estimated. Clones were sequenced by immunoSEQ multiplex PCR, and TCRdb holds only the in-frame ones, with some missing. V and J calls and clone size are given by that table; D and trimming were obtained from the DNA. This sample has 50,000 or so clones, with 86% found just once. V shed 1 base and J shed 4 bases, with 7 bases lying between them. This CDR3 spans 14 amino acids. The germline V gene encodes CDR1 SEHNR and CDR2 FQNEAQ (reference sequence). The clonotype originates from a woman aged 55-70 years with acute or convalescent COVID-19. The sample was peripheral blood. The chain employs TRBV7-9 and TRBJ1-4, with a possible D match to TRBD1 (5 bases). Here the CDR3 reads CASSLVQGNEKLFF. CDR3 DNA: TGTGCCAGCAGCTTAGTCCAGGGTAATGAAAAACTGTTTTTT.